This T cell receptor (beta chain) stems from a study of CD8+ T cells in alopecia areata. Looking at the study overall: In an open-label trial, patients got 5 to 10 mg tofacitinib twice daily.

Study observations and caveats: Under tofacitinib, numerous expanded lesional clonotypes remained detectable in scalp and blood.

Deletions cut 7 bases from V and 7 bases from J, with 11 bases between. CDR1 GTSNPN and CDR2 SVGIG come from the germline V gene (reference sequence). The CDR3 covers 11 residues. Treatment: oral pan-JAK inhibitor, 5-10 mg twice daily. Peripheral blood samples and lesional scalp punch biopsies were obtained from alopecia areata patients. Extracted from the samples, RNA was reverse transcribed into cDNA to serve as the sequencing template. Sequencing used immunoSEQ multiplex PCR; TCRdb keeps in-frame clones, though not all of them. The sample carries 120,000 or so clones, over 60% recorded once. For this clone: No antigen is known for it.

The chain couples TRBV30 to TRBJ1-5; D ambiguous. This material consisted of CD4+ T cells sorted from blood, taken at week 4, from a patient treated with tofacitinib. The receptor was derived from a human donor with alopecia areata. The CDR3 is CASGMEQPQHF. CDR3 nucleotide sequence: TGTGCCTCCGGGATGGAGCAGCCCCAGCATTTT.